The TCR beta chain described here comes from a study of patients and donors after allogeneic stem cell transplantation. Trimming removed 3 bases from V and 1 base from J, with 9 bases in between. The CDR3 has 14 residues. Per germline, CDR1 SGHTA and CDR2 FQGNSA. TCRdb processed the RT-PCR reads anew with MiXCR; each CDR3 protein has one entry. The sample records approximately 200,000 distinct CDR3 sequences, around 40% being singletons. The TCR was taken from a human donor who was either an allogeneic HSCT recipient or a stem cell or donor lymphocyte infusion donor (not recorded which). It is not recorded whose cells these are; they may come from a transplant donor. The specimen was blood, either unsorted or a sorted T cell fraction (not recorded which). The chain joins TRBV7-2 to TRBJ1-1; the D gene is possibly TRBD1 (6 bases). The CDR3 reads CASSFDRSNTEAFF. CDR3 DNA: TGTGCCAGCAGCTTCGACAGGTCGAACACTGAAGCTTTCTTT.